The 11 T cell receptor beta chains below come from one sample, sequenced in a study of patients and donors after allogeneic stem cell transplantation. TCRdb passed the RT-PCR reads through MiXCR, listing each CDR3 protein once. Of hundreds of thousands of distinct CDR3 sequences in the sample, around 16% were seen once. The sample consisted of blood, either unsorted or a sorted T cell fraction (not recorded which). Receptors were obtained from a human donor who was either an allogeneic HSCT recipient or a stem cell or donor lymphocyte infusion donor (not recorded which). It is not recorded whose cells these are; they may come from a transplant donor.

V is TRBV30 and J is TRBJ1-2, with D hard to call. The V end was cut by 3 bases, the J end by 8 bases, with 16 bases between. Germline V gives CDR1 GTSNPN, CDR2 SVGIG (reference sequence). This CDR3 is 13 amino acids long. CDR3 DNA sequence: TGTGCCTGGAGCCCTCGGTTGGGAGACGGCTACACCTTC. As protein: CAWSPRLGDGYTF.

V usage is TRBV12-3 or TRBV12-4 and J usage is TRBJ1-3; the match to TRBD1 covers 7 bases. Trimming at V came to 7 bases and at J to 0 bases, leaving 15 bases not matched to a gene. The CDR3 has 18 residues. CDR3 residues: CASILQMGQSFSGNTIYF. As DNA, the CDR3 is TGTGCCAGCATTCTCCAAATGGGACAGTCTTTCTCTGGAAACACCATATATTTT.

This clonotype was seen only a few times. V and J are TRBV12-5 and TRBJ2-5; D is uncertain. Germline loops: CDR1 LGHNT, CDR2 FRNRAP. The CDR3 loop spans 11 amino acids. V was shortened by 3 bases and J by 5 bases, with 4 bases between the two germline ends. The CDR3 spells CASGFGETQYF. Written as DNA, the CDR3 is TGTGCTAGTGGTTTCGGGGAGACCCAGTACTTC.

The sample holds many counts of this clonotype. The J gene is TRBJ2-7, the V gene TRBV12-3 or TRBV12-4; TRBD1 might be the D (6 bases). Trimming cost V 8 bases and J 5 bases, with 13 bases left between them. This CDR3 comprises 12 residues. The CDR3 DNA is TGTGCCAGCGGGCAGGGGATCCACGAGCAGTACTTC. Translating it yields CASGQGIHEQYF.

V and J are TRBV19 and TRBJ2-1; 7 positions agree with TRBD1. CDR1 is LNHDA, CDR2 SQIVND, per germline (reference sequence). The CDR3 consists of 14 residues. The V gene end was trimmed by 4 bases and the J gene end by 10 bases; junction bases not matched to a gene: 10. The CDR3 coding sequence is TGTGCCAGTAGTACCGGGACAGCTTATCCCGAGCAGTTCTTC. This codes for CASSTGTAYPEQFF.

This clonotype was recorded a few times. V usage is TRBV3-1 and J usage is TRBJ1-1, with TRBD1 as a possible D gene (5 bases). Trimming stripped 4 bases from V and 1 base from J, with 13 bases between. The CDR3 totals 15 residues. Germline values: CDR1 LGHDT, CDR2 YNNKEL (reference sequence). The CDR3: CASSLPLRGNTEAFF. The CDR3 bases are TGTGCCAGCAGCCTCCCTTTAAGGGGGAACACTGAAGCTTTCTTT.

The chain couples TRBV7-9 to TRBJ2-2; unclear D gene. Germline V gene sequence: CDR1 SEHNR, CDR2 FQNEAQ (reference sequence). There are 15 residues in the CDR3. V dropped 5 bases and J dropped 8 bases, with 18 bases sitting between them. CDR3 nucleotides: TGTGCCAGCAGCCTCGGGTCAGGTGCTCCAGGGGAGCTGTTTTTT. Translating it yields CASSLGSGAPGELFF.

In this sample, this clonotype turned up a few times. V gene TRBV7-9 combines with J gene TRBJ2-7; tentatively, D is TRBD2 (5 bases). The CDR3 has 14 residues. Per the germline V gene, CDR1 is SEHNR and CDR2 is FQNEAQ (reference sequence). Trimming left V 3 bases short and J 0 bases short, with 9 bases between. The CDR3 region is CASSFSESSYEQYF. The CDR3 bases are TGTGCCAGCAGCTTTAGCGAAAGCTCCTACGAGCAGTACTTC.

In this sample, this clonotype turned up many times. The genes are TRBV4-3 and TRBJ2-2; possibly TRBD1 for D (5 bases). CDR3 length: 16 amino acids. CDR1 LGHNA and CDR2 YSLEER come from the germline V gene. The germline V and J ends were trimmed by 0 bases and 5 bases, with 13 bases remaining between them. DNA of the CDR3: TGCGCCAGCAGCCAAGATGGGGCGTACCCTACCGGGGAGCTGTTTTTT. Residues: CASSQDGAYPTGELFF.

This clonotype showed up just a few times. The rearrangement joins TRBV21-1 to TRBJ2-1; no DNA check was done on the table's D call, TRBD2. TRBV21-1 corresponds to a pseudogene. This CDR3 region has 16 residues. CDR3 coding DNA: TGTGCCAGCAGCAAAGTCAGCGGGAGGGCCCATCCCGAGCAGTTCTTC. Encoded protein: CASSKVSGRAHPEQFF.

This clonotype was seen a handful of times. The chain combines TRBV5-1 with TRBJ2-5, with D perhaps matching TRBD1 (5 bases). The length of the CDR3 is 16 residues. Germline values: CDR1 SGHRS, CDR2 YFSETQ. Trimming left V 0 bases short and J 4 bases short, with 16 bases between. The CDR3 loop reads CASSLGRQSGRETQYF. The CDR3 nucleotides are TGCGCCAGCAGCTTGGGCAGACAGAGTGGTAGAGAGACCCAGTACTTC.